The present entry profiles one T cell receptor beta chain with its context. Its target is not known. The sample originates from a study of T cell responses to AZD1222 COVID-19 vaccine. Regarding the study as a whole: Only five or six AZD1222 recipients were seropositive at baseline. Targeting of unmutated variant regions was reportedly seen in nearly half of spike-specific TCRs. Females made up more of the donors, who were largely white British, and clonal diversity may have come out too low.

This table comes from immunoSEQ multiplex PCR, and its TCRdb copy is limited to in-frame clones, with some not included. The repertoire holds 65,000 to 95,000 clones, with approximately 83% as singletons. The specimen comprised peripheral blood, sampled 28 days after the second AZD1222 dose. The receptor's source is an adult who received the AZD1222 COVID-19 vaccine.

The CDR3 DNA reads as TGTGCCAGCAGTGTATCGTCGGACAGTTTTGGCTACACCTTC. It is translated as CASSVSSDSFGYTF. J is TRBJ1-2 and V is TRBV28, with D possibly being TRBD1 (6 bases). Between the trimmed V and J ends, which lost 5 bases and 7 bases, there was a span of 17 bases. This CDR3 has 14 residues. In germline, CDR1 is MDHEN, CDR2 SYDVKM.